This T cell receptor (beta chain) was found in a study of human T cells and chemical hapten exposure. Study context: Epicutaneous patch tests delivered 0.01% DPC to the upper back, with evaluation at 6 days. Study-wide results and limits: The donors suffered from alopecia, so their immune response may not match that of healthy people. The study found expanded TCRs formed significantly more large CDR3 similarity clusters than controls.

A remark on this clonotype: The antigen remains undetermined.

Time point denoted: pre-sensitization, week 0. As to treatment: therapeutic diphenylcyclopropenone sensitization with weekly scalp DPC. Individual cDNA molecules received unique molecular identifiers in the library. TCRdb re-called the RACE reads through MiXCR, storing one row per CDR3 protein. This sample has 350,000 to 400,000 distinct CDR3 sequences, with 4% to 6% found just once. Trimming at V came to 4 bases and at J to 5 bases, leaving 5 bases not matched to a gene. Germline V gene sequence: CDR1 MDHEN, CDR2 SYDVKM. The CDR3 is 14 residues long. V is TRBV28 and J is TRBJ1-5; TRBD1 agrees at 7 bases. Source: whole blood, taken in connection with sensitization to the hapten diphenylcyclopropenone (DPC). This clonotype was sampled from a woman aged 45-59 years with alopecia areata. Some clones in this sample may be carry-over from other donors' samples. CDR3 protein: CASSSHDRDQPQHF. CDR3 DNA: TGTGCCAGCAGTTCGCACGACAGGGATCAGCCCCAGCATTTT.